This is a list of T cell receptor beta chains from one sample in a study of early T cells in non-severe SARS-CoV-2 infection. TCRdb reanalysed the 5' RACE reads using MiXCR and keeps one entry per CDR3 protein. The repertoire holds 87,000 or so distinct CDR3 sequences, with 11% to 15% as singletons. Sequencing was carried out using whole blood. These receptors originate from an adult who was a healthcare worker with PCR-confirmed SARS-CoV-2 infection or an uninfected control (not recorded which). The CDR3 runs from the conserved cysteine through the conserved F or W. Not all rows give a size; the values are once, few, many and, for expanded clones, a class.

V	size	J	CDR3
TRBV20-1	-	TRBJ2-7	CSASGQGPYEQYF
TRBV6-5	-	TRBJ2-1	CASSTSGEQFF
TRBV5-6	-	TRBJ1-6	CASSFGGAGMGSPLHF
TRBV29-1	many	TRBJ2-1	CSVDLAGGGEQFF
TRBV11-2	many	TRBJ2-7	CASSLEAGGPYEQYF
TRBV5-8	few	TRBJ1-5	CASTTEGSVQPQHF
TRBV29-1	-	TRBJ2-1	CSAPRSRVAGPYNEQFF
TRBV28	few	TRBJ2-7	CASSQQGRYEQYF
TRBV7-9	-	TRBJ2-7	CASSLGTGGHEQYF
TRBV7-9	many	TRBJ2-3	CASNPGSGTPDTQYF
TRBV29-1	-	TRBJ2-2	CSVEGGNTGELFF